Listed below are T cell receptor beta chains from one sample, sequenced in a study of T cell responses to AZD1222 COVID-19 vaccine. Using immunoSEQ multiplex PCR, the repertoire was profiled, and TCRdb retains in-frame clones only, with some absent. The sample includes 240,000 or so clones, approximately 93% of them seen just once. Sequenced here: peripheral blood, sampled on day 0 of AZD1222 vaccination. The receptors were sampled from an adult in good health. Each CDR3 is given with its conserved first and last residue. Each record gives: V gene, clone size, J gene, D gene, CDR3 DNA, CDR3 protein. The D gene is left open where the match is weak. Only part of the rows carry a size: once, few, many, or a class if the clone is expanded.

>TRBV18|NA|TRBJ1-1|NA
TGTGCCAGCTCACCAGAGGTCGCGAACACTGAAGCTTTCTTT
CASSPEVANTEAFF
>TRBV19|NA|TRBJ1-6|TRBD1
TGTGCCAGTTGGGACAGGGTCTCTAAGTCACCCCTCCACTTT
CASWDRVSKSPLHF
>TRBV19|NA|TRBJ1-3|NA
TGTGCCAGTAGTACCTGGGGAGGAAACACCATATATTTT
CASSTWGGNTIYF
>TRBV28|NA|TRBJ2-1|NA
TGTGCCAGCAGTTTCCTATACAATGAGCAGTTCTTC
CASSFLYNEQFF
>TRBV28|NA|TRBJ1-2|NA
TGTGCCAGCAGGGCCCAGAGAAGGGGCTACACCTTC
CASRAQRRGYTF
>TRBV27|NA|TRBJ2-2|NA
TGTGCCAGCCAAGCCGGGACCTTCACCGGGGAGCTGTTTTTT
CASQAGTFTGELFF
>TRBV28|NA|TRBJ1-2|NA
TGTGCCAGCAGACCTGACAGCCACTATGGCTACACCTTC
CASRPDSHYGYTF
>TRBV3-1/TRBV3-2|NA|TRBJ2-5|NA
TGTGCCAGCAGCCAAGTATCTGAGACCCAGTACTTC
CASSQVSETQYF
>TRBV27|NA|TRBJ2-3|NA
TGTGCCAGCGGTAGAGGAGACGGTACAGATACGCAGTATTTT
CASGRGDGTDTQYF
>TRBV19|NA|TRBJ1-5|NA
TGTGCCAGTACACGGACCGTTATAGCGGGTCAGCCCCAGCATTTT
CASTRTVIAGQPQHF
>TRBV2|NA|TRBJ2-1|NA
TGTGCCAGCACCGGGTGGAAGGACGCCATACCCAATGAGCAGTTCTTC
CASTGWKDAIPNEQFF
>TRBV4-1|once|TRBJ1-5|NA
TGCGCCGCTGGGGGATTGAATCAGCCCCAGCATTTT
CAAGGLNQPQHF
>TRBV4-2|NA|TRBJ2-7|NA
TGTGCCAGCAGCCAAGAGTGGAAGGGGTTGTACGAGCAGTACTTC
CASSQEWKGLYEQYF
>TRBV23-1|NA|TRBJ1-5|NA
TGCGCCAGCAGTCCTTTGACTCGTAGCAATCAGCCCCAGCATTTT
CASSPLTRSNQPQHF
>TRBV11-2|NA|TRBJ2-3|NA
TGTGCCAGCCTCGGCGGCTACACAGATACGCAGTATTTT
CASLGGYTDTQYF
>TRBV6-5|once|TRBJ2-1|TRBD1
TGTGCCAGCAGTTACGGCAGGGGGCTAGAGTTCTTC
CASSYGRGLEFF
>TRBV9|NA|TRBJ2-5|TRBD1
TGTGCCAGCAGCGTAACGGATCAGGGGGCGTGGGAGACCCAGTACTTC
CASSVTDQGAWETQYF
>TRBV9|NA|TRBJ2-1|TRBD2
TGTGCCAGCAGCGTAGCGACTAGCGGGAGGAGTGAGCAGTTCTTC
CASSVATSGRSEQFF
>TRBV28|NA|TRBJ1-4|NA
TGTGCCAGCAGTTTGCGGGGGCCTAATGAAAAACTGTTTTTT
CASSLRGPNEKLFF
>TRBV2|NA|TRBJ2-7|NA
TGTGCCAGCAAACAGGGCCTGCCTCGGGAGCAGTACTTC
CASKQGLPREQYF
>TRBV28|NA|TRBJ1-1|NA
TGTGCCAGCAGTTTTGCCGACAGGAGAAGGATTGAAGCTTTCTTT
CASSFADRRRIEAFF
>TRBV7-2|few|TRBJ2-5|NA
TGTGCCAGCAGCCCCCAGGGGAGTCAAGAGACCCAGTACTTC
CASSPQGSQETQYF
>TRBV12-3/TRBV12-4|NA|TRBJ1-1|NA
TGTGCCAGCAGGCGACCCACGGACACTGAAGCTTTCTTT
CASRRPTDTEAFF
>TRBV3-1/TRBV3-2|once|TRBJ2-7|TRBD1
TGTGCCAGCAGCAAGGACAGGCCCTACGAGCAGTACTTC
CASSKDRPYEQYF
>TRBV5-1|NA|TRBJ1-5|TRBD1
TGCGCCAGCAGCGCCGGGACAGGGAACGACAATCAGCCCCAGCATTTT
CASSAGTGNDNQPQHF